This TCR beta chain was documented in a study of technical replicates of blood from several donors. Assay used: immunoSEQ multiplex PCR; TCRdb lists only in-frame clones, some missing. The sample contains 65,000 to 85,000 clones, under 95% of which appear only once. The CDR3 has 16 amino acids. Germline loops: CDR1 LGHNA, CDR2 YNFKEQ. The ends lost 1 base at V and 4 bases at J; junction bases unmatched: 5. The sequencing sample was made of T cells isolated from PBMCs. The chain links TRBV4-2 to TRBJ2-7; 12 nucleotides match TRBD2. The sequence came from a human donor in good health. The CDR3 reads CASSQGGTSGLYEQYF. The CDR3 coding sequence is TGTGCCAGCAGCCAAGGGGGGACTAGCGGGTTATACGAGCAGTACTTC.